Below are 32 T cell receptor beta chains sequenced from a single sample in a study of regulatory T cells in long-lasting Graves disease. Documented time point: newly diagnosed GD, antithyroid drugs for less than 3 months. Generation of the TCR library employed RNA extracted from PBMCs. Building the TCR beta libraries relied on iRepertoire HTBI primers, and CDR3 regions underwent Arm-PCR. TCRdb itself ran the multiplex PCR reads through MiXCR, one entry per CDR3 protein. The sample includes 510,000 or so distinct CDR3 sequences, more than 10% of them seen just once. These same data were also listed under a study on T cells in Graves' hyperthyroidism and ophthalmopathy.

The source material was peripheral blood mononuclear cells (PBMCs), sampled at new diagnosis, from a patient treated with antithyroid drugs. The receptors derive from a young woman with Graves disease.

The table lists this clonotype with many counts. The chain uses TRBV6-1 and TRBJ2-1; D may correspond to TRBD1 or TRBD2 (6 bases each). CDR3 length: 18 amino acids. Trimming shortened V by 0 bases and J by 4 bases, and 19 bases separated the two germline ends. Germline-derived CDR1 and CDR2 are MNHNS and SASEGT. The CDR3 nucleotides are TGTGCCAGCAGTGAAGCTGCTTTCTTGGGGGGCATTTACAATGAGCAGTTCTTC. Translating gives CASSEAAFLGGIYNEQFF.

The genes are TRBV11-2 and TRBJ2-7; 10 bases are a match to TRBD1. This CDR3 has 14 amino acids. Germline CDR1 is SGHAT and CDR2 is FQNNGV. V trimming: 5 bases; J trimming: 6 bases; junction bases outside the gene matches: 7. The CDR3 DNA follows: TGTGCCAGCAGCGTGGGACAGGGGAAGGCCGAGCAGTACTTC. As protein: CASSVGQGKAEQYF.

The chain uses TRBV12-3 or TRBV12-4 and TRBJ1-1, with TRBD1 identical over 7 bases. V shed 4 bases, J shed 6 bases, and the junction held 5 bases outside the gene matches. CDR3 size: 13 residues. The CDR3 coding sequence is TGTGCCAGCAGTTCCGCAGGGGGGCCTGAAGCTTTCTTT. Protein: CASSSAGGPEAFF.

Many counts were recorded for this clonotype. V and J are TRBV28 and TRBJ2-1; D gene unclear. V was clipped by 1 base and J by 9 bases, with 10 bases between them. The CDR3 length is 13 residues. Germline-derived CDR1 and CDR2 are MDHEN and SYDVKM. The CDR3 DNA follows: TGTGCCAGCAGTTTATCGGCCAGTCGTGAGCAGTTCTTC. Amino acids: CASSLSASREQFF.

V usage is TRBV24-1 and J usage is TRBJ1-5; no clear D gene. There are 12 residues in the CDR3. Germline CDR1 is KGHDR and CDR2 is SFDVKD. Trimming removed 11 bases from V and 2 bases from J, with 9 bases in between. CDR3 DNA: TGTGCCATCGGTGGGGGCAATCAGCCCCAGCATTTT. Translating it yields CAIGGGNQPQHF.

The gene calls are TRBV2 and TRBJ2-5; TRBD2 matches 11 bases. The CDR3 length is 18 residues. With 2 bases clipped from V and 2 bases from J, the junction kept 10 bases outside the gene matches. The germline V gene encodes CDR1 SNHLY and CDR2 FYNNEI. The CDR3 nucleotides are TGTGCCAGCAGTGAACGGTTAAGGGCTAGCGGGGGGCAAGAGACCCAGTACTTC. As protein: CASSERLRASGGQETQYF.

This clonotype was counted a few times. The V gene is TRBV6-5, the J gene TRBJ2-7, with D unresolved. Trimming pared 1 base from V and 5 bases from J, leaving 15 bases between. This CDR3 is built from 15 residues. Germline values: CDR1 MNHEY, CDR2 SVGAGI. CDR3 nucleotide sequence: TGTGCCAGCAGTTACTTCCCGGCAGACCGGGACGAGCAGTACTTC. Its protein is CASSYFPADRDEQYF.

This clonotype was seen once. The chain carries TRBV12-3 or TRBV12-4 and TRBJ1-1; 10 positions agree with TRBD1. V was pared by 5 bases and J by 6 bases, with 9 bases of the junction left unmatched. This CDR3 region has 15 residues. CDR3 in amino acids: CASSLTGTGESEAFF. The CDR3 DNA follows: TGTGCCAGCAGTCTGACCGGGACAGGGGAGTCTGAAGCTTTCTTT.

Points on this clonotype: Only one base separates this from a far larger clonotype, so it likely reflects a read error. The CDR3 DNA reads as TGTGCCAGCAGCTTCCTAGCGGGAGCCAGGACCGGTGGAGATCCGCAGTATTTT. It translates to CASSFLAGARTGGDPQYF. The V call is TRBV11-2, the J call TRBJ2-1; 10 bases line up with TRBD2. The closer fit of TRBJ2-3 to the DNA end suggests the J call may be wrong. This CDR3 comprises 18 residues. CDR1 and CDR2 (germline): SGHAT, FQNNGV.

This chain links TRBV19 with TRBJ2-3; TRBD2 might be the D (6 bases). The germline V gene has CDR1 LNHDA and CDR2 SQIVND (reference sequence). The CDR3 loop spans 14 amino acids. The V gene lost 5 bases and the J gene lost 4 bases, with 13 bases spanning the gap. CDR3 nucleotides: TGTGCCAGTAGTGGAGGGCTGTCCGCAGATACGCAGTATTTT. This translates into CASSGGLSADTQYF.

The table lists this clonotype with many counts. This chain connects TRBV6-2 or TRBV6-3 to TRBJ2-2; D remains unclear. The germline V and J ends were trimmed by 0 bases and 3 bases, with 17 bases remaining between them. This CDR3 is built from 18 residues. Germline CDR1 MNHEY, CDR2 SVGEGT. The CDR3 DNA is TGTGCCAGCAGTTACTCGGTTCTTCCGCCCAGATACACCGGGGAGCTGTTTTTT. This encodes CASSYSVLPPRYTGELFF.

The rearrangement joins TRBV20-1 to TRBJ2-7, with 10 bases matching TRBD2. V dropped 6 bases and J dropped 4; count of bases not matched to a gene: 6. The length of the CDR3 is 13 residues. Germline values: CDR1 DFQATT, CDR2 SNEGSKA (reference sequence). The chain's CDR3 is CSAKSGRDYEQYF. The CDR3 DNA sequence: TGCAGTGCCAAAAGCGGGAGGGATTACGAGCAGTACTTC.

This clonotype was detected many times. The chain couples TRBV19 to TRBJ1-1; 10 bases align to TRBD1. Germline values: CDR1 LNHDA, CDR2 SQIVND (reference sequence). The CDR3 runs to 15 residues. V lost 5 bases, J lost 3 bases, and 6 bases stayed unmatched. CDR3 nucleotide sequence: TGTGCCAGTAGTCCTCGGGACAGGGGATACACTGAAGCTTTCTTT. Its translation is CASSPRDRGYTEAFF.

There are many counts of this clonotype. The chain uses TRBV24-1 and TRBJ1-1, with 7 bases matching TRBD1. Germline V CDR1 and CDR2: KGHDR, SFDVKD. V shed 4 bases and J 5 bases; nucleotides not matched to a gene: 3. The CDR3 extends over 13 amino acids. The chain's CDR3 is CATSDQDRTEAFF. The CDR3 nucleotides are TGTGCCACCAGTGACCAGGACAGGACTGAAGCTTTCTTT.

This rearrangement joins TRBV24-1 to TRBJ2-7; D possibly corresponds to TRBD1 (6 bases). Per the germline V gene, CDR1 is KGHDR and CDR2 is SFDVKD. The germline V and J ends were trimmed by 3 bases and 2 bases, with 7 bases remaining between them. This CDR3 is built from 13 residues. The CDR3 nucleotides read TGTGCCACCAGTGATCGGGACACCTACGAGCAGTACTTC. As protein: CATSDRDTYEQYF.

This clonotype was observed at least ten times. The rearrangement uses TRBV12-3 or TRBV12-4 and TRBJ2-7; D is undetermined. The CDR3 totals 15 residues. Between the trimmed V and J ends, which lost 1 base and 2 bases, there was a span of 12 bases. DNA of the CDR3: TGTGCCAGCAGTTTAGTGGTCCGAGGAGCCTACGAGCAGTACTTC. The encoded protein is CASSLVVRGAYEQYF.

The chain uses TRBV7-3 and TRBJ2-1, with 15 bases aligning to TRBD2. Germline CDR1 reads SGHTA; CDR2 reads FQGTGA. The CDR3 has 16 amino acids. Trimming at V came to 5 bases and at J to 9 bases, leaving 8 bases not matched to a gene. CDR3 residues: CASSQGLAGGLSEQFF. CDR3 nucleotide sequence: TGTGCCAGCAGCCAAGGACTAGCGGGAGGGCTTAGTGAGCAGTTCTTC.

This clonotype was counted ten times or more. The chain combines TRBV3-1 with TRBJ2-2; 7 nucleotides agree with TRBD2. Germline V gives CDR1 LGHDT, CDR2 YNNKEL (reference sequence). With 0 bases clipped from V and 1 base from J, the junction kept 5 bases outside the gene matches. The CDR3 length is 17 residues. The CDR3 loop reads CASSQDSLAENTGELFF. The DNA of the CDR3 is TGTGCCAGCAGCCAAGACTCGCTAGCGGAGAACACCGGGGAGCTGTTTTTT.

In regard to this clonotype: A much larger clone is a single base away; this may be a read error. CDR3: CANKPQGRTEAFF. CDR3 DNA sequence: TGTGCCAACAAGCCACAGGGAAGGACTGAAGCTTTCTTT. This chain joins TRBV12-3 or TRBV12-4 and TRBJ1-1, with a tentative D call TRBD1 (6 bases). The CDR3 consists of 13 residues. V lost 10 bases to trimming and J lost 5 bases, with 17 bases between them.

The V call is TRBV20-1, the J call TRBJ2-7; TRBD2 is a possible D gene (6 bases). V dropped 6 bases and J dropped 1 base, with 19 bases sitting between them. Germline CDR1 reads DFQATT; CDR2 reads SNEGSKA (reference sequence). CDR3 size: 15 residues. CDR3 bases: TGCAGTGCCTTCCAACCGGCGGAGGGATCCTACGAGCAGTACTTC. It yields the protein CSAFQPAEGSYEQYF.

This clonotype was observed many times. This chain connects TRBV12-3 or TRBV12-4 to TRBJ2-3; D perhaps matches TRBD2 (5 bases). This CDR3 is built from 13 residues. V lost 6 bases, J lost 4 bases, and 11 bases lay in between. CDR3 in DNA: TGTGCCAGCAGCGGGGTGAGGGCAGATACGCAGTATTTT. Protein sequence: CASSGVRADTQYF.

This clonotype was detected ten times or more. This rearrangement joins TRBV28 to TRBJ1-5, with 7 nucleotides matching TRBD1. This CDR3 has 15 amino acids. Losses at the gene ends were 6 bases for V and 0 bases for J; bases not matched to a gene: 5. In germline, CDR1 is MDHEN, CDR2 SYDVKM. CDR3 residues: CASSPGQISNQPQHF. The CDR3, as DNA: TGTGCCAGCAGCCCGGGACAGATTAGCAATCAGCCCCAGCATTTT.

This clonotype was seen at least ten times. The CDR3 is CAWSGLAGVNEQFF. The CDR3 DNA reads TGTGCCTGGAGCGGACTAGCGGGAGTAAATGAGCAGTTCTTC. The rearrangement uses TRBV30 and TRBJ2-1; 13 bases match TRBD2. Germline values: CDR1 GTSNPN, CDR2 SVGIG (reference sequence). This CDR3 region has 14 residues. J was trimmed by 7 bases and V by 3 bases; bases with no gene match: 3.

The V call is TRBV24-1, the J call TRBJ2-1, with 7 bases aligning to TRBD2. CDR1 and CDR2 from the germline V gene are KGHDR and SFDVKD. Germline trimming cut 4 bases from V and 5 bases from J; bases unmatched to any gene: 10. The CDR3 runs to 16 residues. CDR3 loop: CATSDPELATHNEQFF. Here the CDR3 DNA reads TGTGCCACCAGTGACCCTGAACTAGCGACTCACAATGAGCAGTTCTTC.

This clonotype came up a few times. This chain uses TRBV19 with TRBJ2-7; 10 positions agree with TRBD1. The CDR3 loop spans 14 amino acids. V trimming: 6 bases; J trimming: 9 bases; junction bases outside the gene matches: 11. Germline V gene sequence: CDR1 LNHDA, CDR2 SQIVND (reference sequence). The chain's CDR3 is CASSPGTGVSPQYF. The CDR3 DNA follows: TGTGCCAGTAGCCCCGGGACAGGGGTGTCCCCGCAGTACTTC. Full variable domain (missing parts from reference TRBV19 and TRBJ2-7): DGGITQSPKYLFRKEGQNVTLSCEQNLNHDAMYWYRQDPGQGLRLIYYSQIVNDFQKGDIAEGYSVSREKKESFPLTVTSAQKNPTAFYLCASSPGTGVSPQYFGPGTRLTVT.

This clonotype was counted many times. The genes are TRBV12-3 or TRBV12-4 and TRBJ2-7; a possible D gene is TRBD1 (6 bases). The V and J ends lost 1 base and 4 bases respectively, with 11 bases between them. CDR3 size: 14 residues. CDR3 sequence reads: CASSLGQESYEQYF. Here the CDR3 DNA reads TGTGCCAGCAGTTTAGGACAGGAATCTTACGAGCAGTACTTC.

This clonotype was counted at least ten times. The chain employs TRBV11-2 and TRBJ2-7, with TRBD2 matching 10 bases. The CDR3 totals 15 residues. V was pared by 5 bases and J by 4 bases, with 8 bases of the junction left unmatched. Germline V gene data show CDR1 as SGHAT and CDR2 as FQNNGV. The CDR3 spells CASSRAAGGQYEQYF. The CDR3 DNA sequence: TGTGCCAGCAGCAGAGCAGCGGGAGGGCAATACGAGCAGTACTTC. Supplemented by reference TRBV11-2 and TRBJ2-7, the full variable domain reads EAGVAQSPRYKIIEKRQSVAFWCNPISGHATLYWYQQILGQGPKLLIQFQNNGVVDDSQLPKDRFSAERLKGVDSTLKIQPAKLEDSAVYLCASSRAAGGQYEQYFGPGTRLTVT.

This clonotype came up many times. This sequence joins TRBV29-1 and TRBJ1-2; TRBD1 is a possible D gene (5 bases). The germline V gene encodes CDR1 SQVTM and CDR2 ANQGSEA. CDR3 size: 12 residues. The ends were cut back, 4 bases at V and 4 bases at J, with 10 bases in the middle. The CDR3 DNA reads TGCAGCGTTGGGGGCCAGGGCTATGGCTACACCTTC. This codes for CSVGGQGYGYTF.

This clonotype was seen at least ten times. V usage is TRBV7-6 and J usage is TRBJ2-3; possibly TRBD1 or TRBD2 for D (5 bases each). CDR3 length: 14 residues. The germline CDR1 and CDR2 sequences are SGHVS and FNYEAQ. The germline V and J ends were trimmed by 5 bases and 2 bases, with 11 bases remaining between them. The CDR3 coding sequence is TGTGCCAGCAGCCTTCCGGGGACCACAGATACGCAGTATTTT. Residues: CASSLPGTTDTQYF. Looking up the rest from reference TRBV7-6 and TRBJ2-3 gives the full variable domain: GAGVSQSPRYKVTKRGQDVALRCDPISGHVSLYWYRQALGQGPEFLTYFNYEAQQDKSGLPNDRFSAERPEGSISTLTIQRTEQRDSAMYRCASSLPGTTDTQYFGPGTRLTVL.

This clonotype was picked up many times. In DNA form, the CDR3 reads TGTGCCAGCAGTCCTACTCGACGTCTCTCGCGGGGTGAAAAACTGTTTTTT. It codes for CASSPTRRLSRGEKLFF. The V gene is TRBV27, the J gene TRBJ1-4; D is unresolved. Germline CDR1 MNHEY, CDR2 SMNVEV (reference sequence). CDR3 length equals 17 residues. Trimming removed 5 bases from V and 7 bases from J, with 23 bases in between.

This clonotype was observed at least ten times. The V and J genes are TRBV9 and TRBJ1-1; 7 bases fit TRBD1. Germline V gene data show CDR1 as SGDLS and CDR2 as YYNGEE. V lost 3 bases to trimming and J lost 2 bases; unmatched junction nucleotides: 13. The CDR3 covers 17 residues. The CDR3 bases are TGTGCCAGCAGCGGGCCAACAGGGGACAGCCCTAACACTGAAGCTTTCTTT. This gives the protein CASSGPTGDSPNTEAFF.

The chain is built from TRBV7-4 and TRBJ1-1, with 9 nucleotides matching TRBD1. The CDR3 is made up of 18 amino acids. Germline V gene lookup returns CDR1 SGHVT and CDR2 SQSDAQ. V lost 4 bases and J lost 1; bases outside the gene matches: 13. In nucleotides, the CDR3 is TGTGCCAGCAGCTCCCCTAGGGTGGACAGGGGCCCGAACACTGAAGCTTTCTTT. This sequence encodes CASSSPRVDRGPNTEAFF.